This TCR beta chain was observed in a study of CD4 T cells in relation to SARS-CoV-2 and coronaviruses (dated by TCRdb to the early 2020s). Regarding the complete study: The ViraFEST assay cultured PBMCs with antigen for under 11 days, then sequenced TCR beta CDR3s to find antigen-specific clonal expansions. A median age of about 39 years, with a range of about 21 to 80 years, was recorded for the full convalescent cohort of roughly eleven patients. The approximately 12 convalescent patients included 8 males and 4 females; two subjects were Hispanic. Patient-derived lymphoblastoid cell lines were used to map the HLA restriction of shared crossreactive spike epitopes. The study assessed, at the TCR clonotype level, memory CD4+ T cell crossreactivity between SARS-CoV-2 and common cold coronavirus spike proteins. The Adaptive Biotechnologies TCR-sequencing kit was used to sequence samples from a few pre-COVID donors and the naive versus memory experiments, whereas other data were Illumina-based. Expansion assays from other donors in the study were sequenced with a different, Illumina-based TCR-beta assay.

Sequences MNHNY (CDR1) and SVGAGI (CDR2) are obtained from the germline V gene (reference sequence). V is pared back by 0 bases and J by 10 bases, with 10 bases lying between the germline termini. Reading from cysteine to phenylalanine, the CDR3 counts 13 amino acids. Only the CDR3 DNA is retained, 39 bases long and in frame from the first base. Results and caveats for the whole study, not just this receptor: Significantly weaker SARS-CoV-2-driven expansion was shown by crossreactive clones than by monoreactive clones, consistent with antigenic imprinting. Naive versus memory sequencing indicated the assay detects memory recall responses rather than primary responses primed during culture. Because no donor provided both pre-pandemic and post-infection samples, tracing the source of pre-existing responses was limited. Because the crossreactivity analysis focused on spike protein, crossreactivity against other viral proteins was not assessed. About 60% of donors had memory CD4+ clonotypes that crossrecognized SARS-CoV-2 and at least one common cold coronavirus spike. The study was limited by small numbers of patients and tested TCRs.

A note on this clone: There is no known antigen for this receptor. No qualities accompany the bases; no much larger clone lies one base away.

Naive and memory CD4+ T cells were separated from cryopreserved PBMCs by first enriching for CD4 and then performing EasySep naive CD4+ T cell enrichment. Sorted naive or memory CD4+ T cells (approximately 10^5) were cultured 1:1 with T cell-depleted PBMCs and CEF peptides for 10 days. In general, triplicate replicate wells were used for every peptide culture condition. Ficoll-Paque PLUS gradient centrifugation was used to isolate PBMCs from either whole blood or leukapheresis product. PBMCs were either used fresh in the expansion assay or cryopreserved at -140 degrees C. The QIAamp Micro DNA Kit was used to extract genomic DNA from the CD4+ T cells. DNA from CEF-cultured naive and memory CD4+ T cells underwent immunoSEQ TCR-beta sequencing at survey level. For the original study's pipeline: During preprocessing, nonproductive sequences were discarded, as were any CDR3s that did not begin with C, did not end with F or W, or were shorter than 7 amino acids. Antigen-specific clonotypes were called with the MANAFEST web app, based on expansion relative to reference and other culture wells. A clone was considered positive if the clone showed significant expansion compared with the reference culture in 2 of 3 replicate wells at an FDR below 0.05. For a clone to be considered positive, significant expansion relative to all other tandem wells and an odds ratio above 5 were also required. Cultured and uncultured naive and memory CD4+ repertoires were searched for previously identified spike- and CEF-reactive CDR3s. Pairwise Levenshtein distance, computed with the stringdist R package after three terminal residues were trimmed from each end, was used as the measure of CDR3 homology. Held by TCRdb, this immuneACCESS table contains in-frame sequences only and omits some clones. Under half of the omission traces to an unresolved V gene where checked; the cause of the rest is unknown. That table gives V, J and clone size, and the DNA gave D and trimming. The sample table lists approximately 43,000 clones, around 82% of them with a count of one. In total, the top ten clones hold around 1.2% of the sample.

Sequencing was performed on naive CD4+ T cells from PBMCs, cultured in vitro. In the paper's terms, the cell subset or site label means: naive CD4+ T cells isolated by negative enrichment. The sequence joins TRBV6-6 to TRBJ2-1; the D gene cannot be resolved reliably. The TCR was taken from an adult with COVID-19. CDR3 protein: CASSYSKLYEQFF. The DNA sequence is TGTGCCAGCAGTTACTCGAAACTCTACGAGCAGTTCTTC.